This T cell receptor beta chain stems from a study of T cells in Graves' hyperthyroidism and ophthalmopathy. Across the study: Peripheral blood draws took place at initial diagnosis, ahead of any treatment.

Ten or more counts support this clonotype. The antigen is unknown. Amplification of TCR beta CDR3 regions used RNA as the template. First-round RT-PCR of the TCR CDR3 relied on the HTBI primer set. TCRdb reprocessed the multiplex PCR reads with MiXCR, giving one entry per CDR3 protein. The sample has approximately 330,000 distinct CDR3 sequences; around a sixth are singletons. Diagnoses rested on clinical symptoms, serum thyroxine and TRAb, thyroid ultrasound and orbital computed tomography. Whole-study findings and limits: A model of 13 V-J pairs discriminated ophthalmopathy from stable hyperthyroidism. Ophthalmopathy onset followed model prediction by a median roughly 6 months.

Sequences were obtained from blood. The receptor comes from a woman between 50 and 59 years old with Graves' hyperthyroidism.

Here the CDR3 reads CASSQTQGNTIYF. DNA of the CDR3: TGTGCCAGCAGCCAGACACAGGGTAACACCATATATTTT. The gene calls are TRBV11-2 and TRBJ1-3, with D possibly matching TRBD1 (6 bases). Germline-derived CDR1 and CDR2 are SGHAT and FQNNGV. The CDR3 covers 13 residues. The V gene lost 5 bases and the J gene lost 7 bases, with 12 bases spanning the gap.